This T cell receptor beta chain appears in the sequencing data of a study of shared clonotypes between healthy human individuals. Sequenced by immunoSEQ multiplex PCR; TCRdb stores in-frame clones only, minus some. Of roughly 2.6 million clones listed, approximately 94% were seen once; the top ten hold over 0.12%. Germline lookup yields CDR1 LNHNV and CDR2 YYDKDF (reference sequence). CDR3 length: 13 residues. Trimming stripped 5 bases from V and 3 bases from J, with 10 bases between. This rearrangement joins TRBV15 to TRBJ1-2, with D unclear. This receptor was obtained from a man between 18 and 35 years old in good health. Sequenced material: naive CD4+ T cells sorted from blood. Subset described: CD45RA+ positively selected. CDR3 residues: CATSYGEDYGYTF. CDR3 DNA sequence: TGTGCCACCAGCTATGGAGAAGACTATGGCTACACCTTC.